This T cell receptor (beta chain) came from a study of CD8 T cells in ankylosing spondylitis (dated by TCRdb to about 2017). For context, the study as a whole: To find TCR variants linked to disease, the study profiled T cell receptor beta repertoires in ankylosing spondylitis patients and healthy donors. Peripheral blood was sampled, and synovial fluid was also collected from ankylosing spondylitis patients. The full study cohort was made up of 25 ankylosing spondylitis patients and some 100 healthy donors. General conclusions and limits of the study: Some motif variants were previously reported in synovial fluid and blood of reactive arthritis patients, suggesting common disease-initiation mechanisms. A CD8+ phenotype was shown by the disease-linked clones, which were found at relatively low frequencies in peripheral blood. The disease-linked clones were reported to be significantly enriched in matched synovial fluid samples from ankylosing spondylitis patients. Blood from ankylosing spondylitis patients appeared to be characterized by a TCR beta motif composed of roughly eight highly homologous amino acid variants.

This sample was sequenced with an Illumina HiSeq 2500. Quantitative 5'-RACE with molecular barcodes was used to prepare TCR beta libraries. The original methods were these. Disease-linked TCR variants were identified with a new computational method built on a probabilistic model of VDJ rearrangement. TCRdb reprocessed the public reads (quality trimming at Q25 with fastp, clone calling with MiXCR) and kept in-frame beta chains. All rows with the same CDR3 protein become a single entry with the most common DNA and genes. These V and J calls derive from TCRdb rather than the authors' analysis. In all, the sample holds over 200,000 distinct CDR3 sequences, and under 12% of those were seen once. Together, the top ten hold approximately 20% of the sample. This clonotype has a handful of counts. No cognate antigen has been identified for it. Base-call qualities are not available, and no considerably larger clone is one nucleotide away.

Sequenced: blood, either unsorted or a sorted T cell fraction (not recorded which). This clonotype originated in a male donor with ankylosing spondylitis or in good health (not recorded which).

The DNA sequence is TGCGCCAGCAGCCAACTTATTAGCGGGGGAACCACAGATACGCAGTATTTT. Its protein product is CASSQLISGGTTDTQYF. The chain is encoded by TRBV5-1 joined to TRBJ2-3, with TRBD2 matching 9 junction bases. V trim: 4 bases; J trim: 2 bases; unmatched bases: 11. Its CDR3 holds 17 amino acids, cysteine through phenylalanine. CDR3 DNA only is kept here, 51 bases in frame from base 1. The germline V gene supplies CDR1 SGHRS and CDR2 YFSETQ.